This T cell receptor beta chain was sequenced for a study of response to subunit inactivated influenza vaccine. Study-level results: Authors suggested each seasonal flu vaccination may recruit only limited numbers of new T cells.

Concerning this clonotype: Its antigen remains unknown.

V shed 0 bases and J shed 2 bases, with 12 bases lying between them. This CDR3 comprises 16 residues. The V gene's germline CDR1 is SGHVS and CDR2 FNYEAQ. TCRdb recomputed calls from the RT-PCR reads with MiXCR, one row per CDR3 protein. Of 600,000 to 850,000 distinct CDR3 sequences detected, 14% appear once; the ten largest clones hold 7.5% to 8%. The chain is built from TRBV7-6 and TRBJ2-3; D possibly matches TRBD1 or TRBD2 (7 bases each). This clonotype was obtained from a man aged 50 to 60 who received an inactivated influenza vaccine. Sequences were derived from PBMCs from blood, sampled around 15 days before vaccination. The CDR3 DNA reads TGTGCCAGCAGCTTAGCCAGGGGGGGTTCCACAGATACGCAGTATTTT. This sequence encodes CASSLARGGSTDTQYF. Drawing the rest from reference TRBV7-6 and TRBJ2-3, the complete variable domain is GAGVSQSPRYKVTKRGQDVALRCDPISGHVSLYWYRQALGQGPEFLTYFNYEAQQDKSGLPNDRFSAERPEGSISTLTIQRTEQRDSAMYRCASSLARGGSTDTQYFGPGTRLTVL.